The source of this TCR beta chain is a study of blood T cell repertoires in COVID-19. Study background: COVID-19 samples collected from the United States, Italy and Spain covered acute and convalescent phases. From T cells, B-cell-depleted T cells, or PBMCs came the material, which was cDNA or gDNA.

Original handling: Scientists estimated how many nucleated cells there were by amplifying reference gene primers. The data were produced by immunoSEQ multiplex PCR, yet TCRdb's version contains in-frame clones alone and is incomplete. V, J and clone size are taken as reported in that table, and D and trimming were inferred from the DNA itself. The data hold over 90,000 clones, with about 88% observed a single time. Germline V gene sequence: CDR1 SGHTA, CDR2 FQGNSA. Losses at the gene ends were 4 bases for V and 4 bases for J; bases not matched to a gene: 5. CDR3 size: 15 residues. The chain carries TRBV7-2 and TRBJ1-1; 11 nucleotides agree with TRBD1. Material: peripheral blood. This clonotype was obtained from a man older than 75 with acute or convalescent COVID-19. DNA for the CDR3: TGTGCCAGCAGCTGGGGACAGGGGGAGGGCACTGAAGCTTTCTTT. This gives the protein CASSWGQGEGTEAFF.